Listed below are T cell receptor beta chains from one sample, sequenced in a study of radiation and T cells in renal cell carcinoma. Sequencing used immunoSEQ multiplex PCR; TCRdb keeps in-frame clones, though not all of them. The table shows nearly 20,000 clones, with around two thirds occurring only once. The source was tumor tissue, collected from a patient whose treatment included radiotherapy and nephrectomy. The receptors were sampled from a woman aged 65 to 85 with renal cell carcinoma. CDR3s include the opening cysteine and the closing phenylalanine or tryptophan. A D gene is named only where the DNA matches it firmly. A row's size may be missing; if present it is once, few, many or a size class.

TRBV7-9	TRBJ2-5	NA	NA	CASSLSGGSYQETQYF	TGTGCCAGCAGCCTTAGTGGGGGCTCGTACCAAGAGACCCAGTACTTC
TRBV19	TRBJ1-4	NA	NA	CASRTDGNEKLFF	TGTGCCAGTAGAACGGACGGAAATGAAAAACTGTTTTTT
TRBV14	TRBJ2-2	NA	TRBD1	CASSQTGGASYTGELFF	TGTGCCAGCAGCCAAACAGGGGGCGCCTCGTACACCGGGGAGCTGTTTTTT
TRBV28	TRBJ2-3	NA	TRBD1	CASSSRGQGFVDTQYF	TGTGCCAGCAGTTCCCGGGGACAGGGGTTTGTAGATACGCAGTATTTT
TRBV7-9	TRBJ2-1	NA	TRBD2	CASSSTTSGGANEQFF	TGTGCCAGCAGCTCCACGACTAGCGGGGGGGCCAATGAGCAGTTCTTC
TRBV27	TRBJ1-2	NA	NA	CASSPSVRNYGYTF	TGTGCCAGCAGTCCTTCGGTGAGGAACTATGGCTACACCTTC
TRBV4-1	TRBJ2-7	few	TRBD1	CASSQVDRVGYEQYF	TGCGCCAGCAGCCAAGTAGACAGGGTTGGGTACGAGCAGTACTTC
TRBV6-5	TRBJ2-6	NA	NA	CASRSVSRANVLTF	TGTGCCAGCAGGTCCGTGTCCAGGGCCAACGTCCTGACTTTC
TRBV18	TRBJ2-2	NA	TRBD1	CASSPPDRGLVGELFF	TGTGCCAGCTCACCACCGGACAGGGGGCTGGTCGGGGAGCTGTTTTTT
TRBV7-9	TRBJ2-7	NA	NA	CASSDAGGRSSYEQYF	TGTGCCAGCTCCGACGCCGGGGGCCGTAGCTCCTACGAGCAGTACTTC
TRBV11-2	TRBJ2-3	NA	NA	CASSLKDTQYF	TGTGCCAGCAGCTTGAAAGATACGCAGTATTTT
TRBV6-5	TRBJ1-6	few	TRBD1	CASSYSDRGRGSPLHF	TGTGCCAGCAGTTATAGTGACAGGGGGCGCGGATCACCCCTCCACTTT
TRBV7-8	TRBJ1-6	few	NA	CASRVGSSYNSPLHF	TGTGCCAGCCGCGTCGGGAGCTCCTATAATTCACCCCTCCACTTT
TRBV10-3	TRBJ2-6	NA	NA	CASRLTGVTGANVLTF	TGTGCCTCACGCCTGACAGGTGTAACTGGGGCCAACGTCCTGACTTTC
TRBV6-6	TRBJ2-5	NA	TRBD2	CASSYGGGETQYF	TGTGCCAGCAGTTACGGGGGGGGAGAGACCCAGTACTTC
TRBV19	TRBJ1-2	few	NA	CASTYRGAYGYTF	TGTGCCAGTACTTATCGGGGCGCATATGGCTACACCTTC
TRBV4-1	TRBJ1-1	NA	NA	CASSHDGTEAFF	TGCGCCAGCAGCCATGACGGTACTGAAGCTTTCTTT
TRBV7-2	TRBJ2-3	once	TRBD2	CASSIRLAGTDTQYF	TGTGCCAGCAGCATCCGACTAGCGGGGACAGATACGCAGTATTTT
TRBV5-4	TRBJ1-6	medium-sized	NA	CASSLVRSSPLHF	TGTGCCAGCAGCTTGGTTAGGTCTTCACCCCTCCACTTT
TRBV7-9	TRBJ1-2	few	TRBD1	CASSLASGGRRGGYTF	TGTGCCAGCAGCTTAGCCTCAGGGGGTAGACGTGGTGGCTACACCTTC